This is a list of T cell receptor beta chains from one sample in a study of T-cell memory formation after mild COVID-19. TCRdb used MiXCR to reprocess the 5' RACE reads, holding one entry per CDR3 protein. The sample consists of about 470,000 distinct CDR3 sequences, around 27% of them appearing once. Sequenced sample: PBMCs or a T cell subset sorted from them (not recorded which). These receptor sequences come from an adult woman who had mild COVID-19 (a few samples of this study predate the infection). Cell type and time point are not known. Both conserved end residues are part of each CDR3. The order of the fields is J gene, V gene, clone size, CDR3 protein. Size values are once, few and many counts, or a class for expanded clones, and some rows have none.

j_call: TRBJ2-1
v_call: TRBV6-6
clone_size: once
cdr3_aa: CASNLPSGGYNEQFF

j_call: TRBJ2-1
v_call: TRBV29-1
clone_size: .
cdr3_aa: CSVGDRDYNEQFF

j_call: TRBJ1-1
v_call: TRBV5-1
clone_size: .
cdr3_aa: CASSWRTGQLNTEAFF

j_call: TRBJ1-5
v_call: TRBV12-3/TRBV12-4
clone_size: few
cdr3_aa: CASSLGVIQPQHF

j_call: TRBJ2-4
v_call: TRBV19
clone_size: few
cdr3_aa: CASSLSVGDKNIQYF

j_call: TRBJ2-1
v_call: TRBV19
clone_size: few
cdr3_aa: CASSLSGAQFF

j_call: TRBJ2-7
v_call: TRBV5-1
clone_size: .
cdr3_aa: CASSHTGEHEQYF

j_call: TRBJ2-2
v_call: TRBV7-2
clone_size: .
cdr3_aa: CASSRQGSSTGELFF

j_call: TRBJ2-5
v_call: TRBV7-9
clone_size: .
cdr3_aa: CASSFQQSKTQYF

j_call: TRBJ1-1
v_call: TRBV25-1
clone_size: few
cdr3_aa: CASTPMPGGAFF

j_call: TRBJ2-1
v_call: TRBV20-1
clone_size: few
cdr3_aa: CSASRQGAADEQFF

j_call: TRBJ2-3
v_call: TRBV6-2/TRBV6-3
clone_size: many
cdr3_aa: CASSVGSPTDTQYF

j_call: TRBJ2-1
v_call: TRBV29-1
clone_size: .
cdr3_aa: CSVPYGGPPYNEQFF

j_call: TRBJ2-3
v_call: TRBV27
clone_size: few
cdr3_aa: CASSIRTTDTQYF

j_call: TRBJ2-7
v_call: TRBV7-2
clone_size: few
cdr3_aa: CASSLVAGAGSYEQYF

j_call: TRBJ2-6
v_call: TRBV30
clone_size: .
cdr3_aa: CAGTSTGANVLTF

j_call: TRBJ2-1
v_call: TRBV4-1
clone_size: once
cdr3_aa: CASSHGQLRDNEQFF

j_call: TRBJ1-5
v_call: TRBV20-1
clone_size: few
cdr3_aa: CSAREGSKGYNQPQHF

j_call: TRBJ2-7
v_call: TRBV7-8
clone_size: .
cdr3_aa: CASSPGRTVLVF

j_call: TRBJ2-7
v_call: TRBV20-1
clone_size: few
cdr3_aa: CSAWGQGTYEQYF

j_call: TRBJ1-2
v_call: TRBV5-1
clone_size: few
cdr3_aa: CASSFNRVGYGYTF

j_call: TRBJ2-3
v_call: TRBV4-1
clone_size: few
cdr3_aa: CASSQRVVGPNTDTQYF

j_call: TRBJ2-7
v_call: TRBV12-3/TRBV12-4
clone_size: many
cdr3_aa: CASSLGHGNVNEQYF

j_call: TRBJ2-1
v_call: TRBV12-5
clone_size: .
cdr3_aa: CASGNTGNNEQFF

j_call: TRBJ2-3
v_call: TRBV14
clone_size: many
cdr3_aa: CASSQERRSGRGPTDTQYF

j_call: TRBJ2-5
v_call: TRBV29-1
clone_size: .
cdr3_aa: CSAGTGRMETQYF

j_call: TRBJ2-5
v_call: TRBV20-1
clone_size: .
cdr3_aa: CSALFYPGQGWSETQYF

j_call: TRBJ2-5
v_call: TRBV6-5
clone_size: .
cdr3_aa: CASATGSSETQYF

j_call: TRBJ2-7
v_call: TRBV5-4
clone_size: .
cdr3_aa: CASSSHHLYEQYF

j_call: TRBJ2-3
v_call: TRBV12-3/TRBV12-4
clone_size: few
cdr3_aa: CASSLRETDTQYF

j_call: TRBJ2-3
v_call: TRBV7-2
clone_size: .
cdr3_aa: CASNSGDRTDTQYF

j_call: TRBJ2-1
v_call: TRBV12-3/TRBV12-4
clone_size: few
cdr3_aa: CASSPRASGRGSEQFF

j_call: TRBJ2-7
v_call: TRBV6-2/TRBV6-3
clone_size: few
cdr3_aa: CASSYPGQGPLYEQYF

j_call: TRBJ2-3
v_call: TRBV6-1
clone_size: .
cdr3_aa: CASIGGQYSDTQYF